These 7 T cell receptor beta chains came from one sample sequenced in a study of chemoradiotherapy in HPV16-positive cancers. Assay: immunoSEQ multiplex PCR; the TCRdb copy retains only in-frame clones and omits some. This table holds some 31,000 clones, roughly nine tenths found once. The material sequenced was blood, taken from a patient who underwent chemoradiotherapy. The source of these receptors is a human donor with HPV-associated anogenital cancer.

The chain joins TRBV28 to TRBJ2-7; 13 bases map to TRBD2. Germline V CDR1 and CDR2: MDHEN, SYDVKM. The CDR3 totals 15 residues. The ends lost 6 bases at V and 5 bases at J; junction bases unmatched: 7. CDR3 sequence reads: CASRRPGLAGDEQYF. The CDR3 bases are TGTGCCAGCAGACGTCCCGGACTAGCGGGGGACGAGCAGTACTTC.

The chain has TRBV28 and TRBJ2-5, with 8 bases identical to TRBD1. CDR3 length: 18 residues. CDR1 is MDHEN, CDR2 SYDVKM, per germline. V was clipped by 1 base and J by 2 bases; unmatched bases: 12. In nucleotides, the CDR3 is TGTGCCAGCAGTTTATCGGCCGCGGGGACAGGCGGACAAGAGACCCAGTACTTC. Encoded protein: CASSLSAAGTGGQETQYF.

The chain combines TRBV7-9 with TRBJ1-1; no definite D call. There are 14 residues in the CDR3. Germline CDR1 is SEHNR and CDR2 is FQNEAQ (reference sequence). The ends were cut back, 2 bases at V and 4 bases at J, with 11 bases in the middle. DNA for the CDR3: TGTGCCAGCAGCTTAAATCTGGTAACCACTGAAGCTTTCTTT. It is translated as CASSLNLVTTEAFF.

This clone has just one count. The chain's CDR3 is CASSRQGAYEQYF. The CDR3 DNA sequence: TGTGCCAGTAGTAGGCAGGGGGCCTACGAGCAGTACTTC. This chain uses TRBV19 with TRBJ2-7; the match to TRBD1 covers 7 bases. With V trimmed by 4 bases and J by 2 bases, 2 bases remained unmatched. The CDR3 extends over 13 amino acids. Germline lookup yields CDR1 LNHDA and CDR2 SQIVND (reference sequence).

V and J are TRBV30 and TRBJ1-1; D perhaps matches TRBD1 (6 bases). V gave up 3 bases and J gave up 0 bases, with 14 bases separating them. In germline, CDR1 is GTSNPN, CDR2 SVGIG (reference sequence). There are 15 residues in the CDR3. The CDR3 loop is CAWRGGAIMNTEAFF. CDR3 nucleotide sequence: TGTGCCTGGAGGGGGGGGGCCATCATGAACACTGAAGCTTTCTTT.

This chain joins TRBV7-9 and TRBJ2-4; tentatively, D is TRBD1 (5 bases). Germline CDR1 reads SEHNR; CDR2 reads FQNEAQ (reference sequence). This CDR3 comprises 15 residues. The V end lost 3 bases, the J end lost 0 bases, and 9 bases lay between the germline ends. CDR3 residues: CASSFAQGAKNIQYF. CDR3 nucleotide sequence: TGTGCCAGCAGCTTCGCCCAGGGAGCCAAAAACATTCAGTACTTC.

In this sample, this clone turned up a few times. This sequence joins TRBV5-1 and TRBJ1-1; a weak D match, TRBD1 (5 bases). The length of the CDR3 is 16 residues. V shed 4 bases and J shed 6 bases, with 22 bases lying between them. The germline CDR1 and CDR2 sequences are SGHRS and YFSETQ. The CDR3 DNA sequence: TGCGCCAGCAGCCATCCCGGGGGACCAAACGACGCTGAAGCTTTCTTT. Residues: CASSHPGGPNDAEAFF.